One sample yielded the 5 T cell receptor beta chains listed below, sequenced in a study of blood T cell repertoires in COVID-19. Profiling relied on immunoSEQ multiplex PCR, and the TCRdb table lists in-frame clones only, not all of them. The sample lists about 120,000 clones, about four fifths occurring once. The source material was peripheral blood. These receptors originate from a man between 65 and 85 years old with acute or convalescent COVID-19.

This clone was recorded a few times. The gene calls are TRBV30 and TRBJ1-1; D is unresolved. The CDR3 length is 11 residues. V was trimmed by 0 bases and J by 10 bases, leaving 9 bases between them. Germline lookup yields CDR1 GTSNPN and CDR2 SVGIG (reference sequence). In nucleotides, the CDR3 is TGTGCCTGGAGTGTACTTCGGTCAGCTTTCTTT. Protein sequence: CAWSVLRSAFF. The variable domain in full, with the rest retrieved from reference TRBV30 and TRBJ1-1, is SQTIHQWPATLVQPVGSPLSLECTVEGTSNPNLYWYRQAAGRGLQLLFYSVGIGQISSEVPQNLSASRPQDRQFILSSKKLLLSDSGFYLCAWSVLRSAFFGQGTRLTVV.

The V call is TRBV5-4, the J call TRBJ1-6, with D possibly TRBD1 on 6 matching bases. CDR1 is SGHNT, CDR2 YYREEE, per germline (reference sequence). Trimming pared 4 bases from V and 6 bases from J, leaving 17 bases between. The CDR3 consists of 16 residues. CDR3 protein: CASSPRLPGVNSPLHF. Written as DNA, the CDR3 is TGTGCCAGCAGCCCCCGTCTTCCAGGGGTTAATTCACCCCTCCACTTT.

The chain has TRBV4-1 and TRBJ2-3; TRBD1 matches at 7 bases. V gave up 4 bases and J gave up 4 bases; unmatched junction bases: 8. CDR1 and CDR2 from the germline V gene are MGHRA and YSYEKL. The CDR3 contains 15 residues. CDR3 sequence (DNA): TGCGCCAGCAGCCTACAGGGGTCGAGGGCAGATACGCAGTATTTT. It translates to CASSLQGSRADTQYF.

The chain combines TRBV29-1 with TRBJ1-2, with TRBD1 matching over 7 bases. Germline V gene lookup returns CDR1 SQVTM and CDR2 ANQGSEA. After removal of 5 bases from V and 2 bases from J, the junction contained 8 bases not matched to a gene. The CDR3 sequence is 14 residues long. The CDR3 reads CSVTEKGANYGYTF. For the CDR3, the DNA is TGCAGCGTTACAGAAAAGGGGGCCAACTATGGCTACACCTTC. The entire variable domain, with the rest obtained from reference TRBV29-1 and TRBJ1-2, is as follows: SAVISQKPSRDICQRGTSLTIQCQVDSQVTMMFWYRQQPGQSLTLIATANQGSEATYESGFVIDKFPISRPNLTFSTLTVSNMSPEDSSIYLCSVTEKGANYGYTFGSGTRLTVV.

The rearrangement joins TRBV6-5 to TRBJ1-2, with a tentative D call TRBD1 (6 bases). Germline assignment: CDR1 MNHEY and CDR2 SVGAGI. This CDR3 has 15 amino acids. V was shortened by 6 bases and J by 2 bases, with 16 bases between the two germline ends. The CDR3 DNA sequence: TGTGCCAGCAGACACAGGGAGCCAACGAACTATGGCTACACCTTC. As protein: CASRHREPTNYGYTF.